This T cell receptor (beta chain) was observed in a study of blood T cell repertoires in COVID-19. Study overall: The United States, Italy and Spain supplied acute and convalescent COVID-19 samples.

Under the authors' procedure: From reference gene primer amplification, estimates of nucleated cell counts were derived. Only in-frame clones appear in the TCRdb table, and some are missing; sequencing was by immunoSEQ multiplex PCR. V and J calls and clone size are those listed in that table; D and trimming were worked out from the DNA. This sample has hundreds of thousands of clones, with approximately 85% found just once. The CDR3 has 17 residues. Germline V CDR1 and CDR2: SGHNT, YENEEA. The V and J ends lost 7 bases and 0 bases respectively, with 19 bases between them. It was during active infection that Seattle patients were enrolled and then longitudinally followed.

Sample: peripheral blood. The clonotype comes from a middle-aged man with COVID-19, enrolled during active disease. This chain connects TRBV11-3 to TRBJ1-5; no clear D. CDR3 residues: CASNQRAASDSNQPQHF. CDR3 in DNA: TGTGCCAGCAACCAGCGGGCAGCATCTGATAGCAATCAGCCCCAGCATTTT.